This T cell receptor (beta chain) stems from a study of post-analysis software for immune sequencing data. Whole-study context: In terms of disease course, relapsing-remitting, secondary progressive and progressive-relapsing multiple sclerosis were included. Study observations and caveats: Under F measure analysis, samples from one preparation batch co-clustered strongly. Controls' normalized Chao1 diversity significantly exceeded that of multiple sclerosis patients. In patients, TRBV5-6, TRBV5-1 and TRBV20-1 belonged to four or five TRBV segments found more frequently than in controls.

Details on this clonotype: The target antigen is unknown.

The length of the CDR3 is 14 residues. Germline CDR1 is SGHTA and CDR2 is FQGNSA. Germline trimming cut 1 base from V and 6 bases from J; bases unmatched to any gene: 4. Unique molecular identifiers were built into the TCR beta cDNA libraries. With about 0.95 to 11 million T cells as the source, 400,000 to 550,000 cDNA molecules resulted. TCRdb reprocessed the PCR reads with MiXCR, giving one entry per CDR3 protein. The sample yields roughly 410,000 distinct CDR3 sequences, approximately 33% seen once. The chain has TRBV7-2 and TRBJ2-3, with TRBD2 matching over 7 bases. This clonotype was sampled from a girl under 18 with multiple sclerosis. Sequencing used blood. The CDR3 DNA follows: TGTGCCAGCAGCTTAGACGGGCGGGGGGATACGCAGTATTTT. Amino acids: CASSLDGRGDTQYF.